These 23 T cell receptor beta chains share one sample of origin, sequenced in a study of identical twins. TCRdb re-called the 5' RACE reads with MiXCR, one entry per CDR3 protein. The data hold nearly 900,000 distinct CDR3 sequences, with 9% to 15% observed a single time. This sample was shared with a second study, whose subject was yellow fever vaccine responses in identical twins.

Sequenced: PBMCs. The receptors were gathered from a woman younger than 35 in good health.

The chain uses TRBV20-1 and TRBJ1-6; D might be TRBD1 (5 bases). Germline V gives CDR1 DFQATT, CDR2 SNEGSKA (reference sequence). The CDR3 has 12 residues. The CDR3 nucleotides read TGCAGCCCGGGGGGAGATAATTCACCCCTCCACTTT. Its translation is CSPGGDNSPLHF.

Details on this clonotype: This CDR3 fails to terminate in the conserved phenylalanine or tryptophan, so it likely reflects a read error. It is unclear where the CDR3 begins or ends on the DNA, so no DNA is shown, and the CDR3 is as TCRdb lists it. This rearrangement joins TRBV2 to TRBJ2-1; TRBD2 is the table's D call, not checked against the DNA. Germline V gene lookup returns CDR1 SNHLY and CDR2 FYNNEI. Including both end residues, the CDR3 is 11 amino acids long. The CDR3: CASSPGTFPRG.

The chain is built from TRBV28 and TRBJ2-1; D not certain. V lost 6 bases and J lost 6, with 18 bases in between. Germline assignment: CDR1 MDHEN and CDR2 SYDVKM. The CDR3 extends over 15 amino acids. The CDR3 is CASRPPNRVSNEQFF. The CDR3 DNA reads as TGTGCCAGCAGACCCCCAAACAGAGTTTCCAATGAGCAGTTCTTC.

This chain joins TRBV7-2 and TRBJ2-1, with 10 bases identical to TRBD2. The CDR3 runs to 15 residues. J lost 6 bases, V lost 4 bases, and 6 bases had no gene match. Per germline, CDR1 SGHTA and CDR2 FQGNSA. The CDR3 sequence is CASSSVAGGLNEQFF. CDR3 bases: TGTGCCAGCAGCTCGGTAGCGGGAGGACTCAATGAGCAGTTCTTC.

This clonotype was seen more than once but under ten times. It may be a read error: a sequence one base away is much more abundant. The chain uses TRBV20-1 and TRBJ2-1; D unclear. V was trimmed by 3 bases and J by 5 bases, leaving 2 bases between them. From germline, CDR1 is DFQATT and CDR2 SNEGSKA (reference sequence). This CDR3 is 10 amino acids long. The CDR3 bases are TGCAGTGCTAGTGACAATGAGCAGTTCTTC. Protein product: CSASDNEQFF.

The gene calls are TRBV29-1 and TRBJ1-1; D possibly corresponds to TRBD1 (6 bases). Germline V lookup: CDR1 SQVTM, CDR2 ANQGSEA. The CDR3 extends over 13 amino acids. V was trimmed by 4 bases and J by 7 bases, leaving 16 bases between them. CDR3 residues: CSVGGRGLLEAFF. The CDR3, as DNA: TGCAGCGTTGGGGGCAGGGGACTACTTGAAGCTTTCTTT. The entire variable domain, with the rest obtained from reference TRBV29-1 and TRBJ1-1, is as follows: SAVISQKPSRDICQRGTSLTIQCQVDSQVTMMFWYRQQPGQSLTLIATANQGSEATYESGFVIDKFPISRPNLTFSTLTVSNMSPEDSSIYLCSVGGRGLLEAFFGQGTRLTVV.

This clonotype has more than one count but fewer than ten. V gene TRBV20-1 combines with J gene TRBJ1-4; 8 bases are a match to TRBD1. CDR1 and CDR2 (germline): DFQATT, SNEGSKA (reference sequence). This CDR3 is built from 13 residues. V lost 6 bases, J lost 8 bases, and 8 bases stayed unmatched. DNA for the CDR3: TGCAGTGCCCGACAGGGGATCGGGGAAAAACTGTTTTTT. Translated: CSARQGIGEKLFF.

The table lists this clonotype with a few counts. The rearrangement joins TRBV4-1 to TRBJ1-1; D is uncertain. Trimming cost V 3 bases and J 1 base, with 12 bases left between them. The CDR3 totals 15 residues. The germline CDR1 and CDR2 sequences are MGHRA and YSYEKL. This chain's CDR3 is CASSHPARRNTEAFF. In DNA form, the CDR3 reads TGCGCCAGCAGCCACCCCGCCCGGCGGAACACTGAAGCTTTCTTT.

This clonotype came up many times. The gene calls are TRBV5-1 and TRBJ1-5; D call uncertain. The V end lost 0 bases, the J end lost 7 bases, and 14 bases lay between the germline ends. The CDR3 has 15 amino acids. The germline V gene has CDR1 SGHRS and CDR2 YFSETQ. CDR3 in DNA: TGCGCCAGCAGCTTGGTGTCAGGAAGTGGGCAGCCCCAGCATTTT. It codes for CASSLVSGSGQPQHF.

V gene TRBV5-6 combines with J gene TRBJ2-7, with 7 bases fitting TRBD2. The CDR3 totals 16 residues. V was clipped by 0 bases and J by 0 bases; unmatched bases: 6. The germline V gene encodes CDR1 SGHDT and CDR2 YYEEEE. CDR3 residues: CASSLDGRPLSYEQYF. The CDR3 DNA is TGTGCCAGCAGCTTGGACGGGAGGCCCCTCTCCTACGAGCAGTACTTC.

The chain employs TRBV12-3 or TRBV12-4 and TRBJ1-5; a possible D gene is TRBD1 (5 bases). The germline V and J ends were trimmed by 4 bases and 7 bases, with 8 bases remaining between them. The CDR3 is made up of 12 amino acids. CDR3 nucleotides: TGTGCCAGCAGTTGGGGGGGACAGCCCCAGCATTTT. Its protein product is CASSWGGQPQHF.

This clonotype showed up just a few times. This chain uses TRBV3-1 with TRBJ2-7; no reliable D call. Germline values: CDR1 LGHDT, CDR2 YNNKEL (reference sequence). V was clipped by 0 bases and J by 2 bases, with 11 bases between them. The CDR3 consists of 15 residues. The CDR3 nucleotides are TGTGCCAGCAGCCAAGAGGGTGCGTCCCCCTACGAGCAGTACTTC. Its translation is CASSQEGASPYEQYF.

This clonotype was found many times. The rearrangement joins TRBV20-1 to TRBJ1-2; the D gene is possibly TRBD1 (5 bases). The CDR3 contains 11 residues. The germline CDR1 and CDR2 sequences are DFQATT and SNEGSKA (reference sequence). Trimming cost V 2 bases and J 4 bases, with 5 bases left between them. This chain's CDR3 is CSARQGYGYTF. CDR3 bases: TGCAGTGCTAGACAGGGCTATGGCTACACCTTC.

J is TRBJ2-1 and V is TRBV3-1; TRBD1 or TRBD2 may be the D gene (5 bases each). Trimming removed 0 bases from V and 0 bases from J, with 6 bases in between. The germline V gene has CDR1 LGHDT and CDR2 YNNKEL (reference sequence). This CDR3 is 15 amino acids long. The CDR3 spells CASSQDGGSYNEQFF. The CDR3, as DNA: TGTGCCAGCAGCCAAGATGGGGGCTCCTACAATGAGCAGTTCTTC.

This clonotype was seen only a few times. The chain recombines TRBV13 with TRBJ2-3, with 14 bases fitting TRBD2. The germline V gene encodes CDR1 PRHDT and CDR2 FYEKMQ (reference sequence). This CDR3 spans 18 amino acids. J was trimmed by 7 bases and V by 3 bases; bases with no gene match: 12. The CDR3 DNA is TGTGCCAGCAGCTTTGCTCTTGGGACTAGCGGGAGACGAAATACGCAGTATTTT. Translation: CASSFALGTSGRRNTQYF.

This clonotype was seen at least ten times. The genes are TRBV12-3 or TRBV12-4 and TRBJ2-3; D possibly corresponds to TRBD2 (5 bases). The CDR3 sequence is 11 residues long. Deletions cut 10 bases from V and 2 bases from J, with 7 bases between. CDR3 sequence (DNA): TGTGCCATCGGGGTCACAGATACGCAGTATTTT. Translation gives CAIGVTDTQYF.

The rearrangement links TRBV29-1 to TRBJ2-1; 13 nucleotides agree with TRBD2. The length of the CDR3 is 14 residues. Germline V gives CDR1 SQVTM, CDR2 ANQGSEA. V lost 5 bases, J lost 6 bases, and 4 bases stayed unmatched. The CDR3 spells CSVLTSGRSNEQFF. DNA for the CDR3: TGCAGCGTTTTGACTAGCGGGAGGTCCAATGAGCAGTTCTTC.

This clonotype turned up a few times. This chain connects TRBV12-3 or TRBV12-4 to TRBJ2-4, with D perhaps matching TRBD1 or TRBD2 (5 bases each). The CDR3 runs to 14 residues. Trimming took 6 bases from V and 2 from J, leaving 11 bases between them. CDR3 in DNA: TGTGCCAGCAGAGAGGGGTCACCCAAAAACATTCAGTACTTC. Its protein product is CASREGSPKNIQYF.

This clonotype was seen only a few times. The V and J genes are TRBV3-1 and TRBJ2-1, with 7 bases identical to TRBD1. Germline V gives CDR1 LGHDT, CDR2 YNNKEL (reference sequence). The ends lost 6 bases at V and 0 bases at J; junction bases unmatched: 5. This CDR3 has 15 residues. The CDR3 loop reads CASSIDRVSYNEQFF. The CDR3 DNA follows: TGTGCCAGCAGTATCGACAGGGTCTCCTACAATGAGCAGTTCTTC.

In this sample, this clonotype turned up a few times. The V gene is TRBV29-1, the J gene TRBJ1-2; the match to TRBD1 covers 9 bases. Germline CDR1 reads SQVTM; CDR2 reads ANQGSEA. The CDR3 has 12 amino acids. The V and J ends lost 5 bases and 7 bases, in that order; junction bases with no gene match: 5. The DNA of the CDR3 is TGCAGCGTTCGGACAGGGGATTTTGGCTACACCTTC. Its translation is CSVRTGDFGYTF.

The rearrangement joins TRBV12-3 or TRBV12-4 to TRBJ1-5, with TRBD1 matching 7 bases. CDR3 size: 15 residues. The junction had 5 bases not matched to a gene; V was cut back by 5 bases and J by 1 base. The CDR3 loop is CASSDRAGSNQPQHF. The DNA of the CDR3 is TGTGCCAGCAGTGACAGGGCTGGGAGCAATCAGCCCCAGCATTTT.

This clonotype occurred many times. The chain recombines TRBV29-1 with TRBJ2-2; possible D gene TRBD2, 5 bases. V was shortened by 3 bases and J by 4 bases, with 12 bases between the two germline ends. Germline V gene data show CDR1 as SQVTM and CDR2 as ANQGSEA. This CDR3 spans 14 amino acids. CDR3 nucleotides: TGCAGCGTTGACGGTGAGGGAGCCACCGGGGAGCTGTTTTTT. Amino acids: CSVDGEGATGELFF.

This chain joins TRBV7-6 and TRBJ2-1; TRBD2 might be the D (7 bases). The CDR3 totals 15 residues. The germline gives CDR1 SGHVS, CDR2 FNYEAQ. Trimming pared 0 bases from V and 8 bases from J, leaving 14 bases between. DNA for the CDR3: TGTGCCAGCAGCTTAGCTAGGGGGGGACGGGATGAGCAGTTCTTC. This gives the protein CASSLARGGRDEQFF.